The entry below describes one T cell receptor beta chain. What it binds is not known. Other nucleotide sequences from this sample produce the same CDR3. Time point given: blood 2 weeks post-SBRT. Treatment of the sample: 15 Gy SBRT to primary tumor, nephrectomy 4 weeks later. Sequencing was performed with immunoSEQ multiplex PCR; in TCRdb, only in-frame clones are kept and a portion is missing. Of around 86,000 clones in the sample, around 85% were seen once. V lost 0 bases and J lost 4, with 10 bases in between. CDR3 length: 14 amino acids. Looked up from germline, CDR1 is SGHRS and CDR2 is YFSETQ. This sample was taken from a study of radiation and T cells in renal cell carcinoma. Notes on the study in general: No pretreatment tumor biopsies were available for baseline clonotypes.

The specimen comprised blood, sampled from a patient whose treatment included radiotherapy and nephrectomy. The chain recombines TRBV5-1 with TRBJ1-2, with D tentatively TRBD1 (6 bases). This TCR was recovered from a woman aged 45-65 years with renal cell carcinoma. The CDR3 DNA is TGCGCCAGCAGCTTGGAGGGGGGCCGCTATGGCTACACCTTC. Encoded protein: CASSLEGGRYGYTF.